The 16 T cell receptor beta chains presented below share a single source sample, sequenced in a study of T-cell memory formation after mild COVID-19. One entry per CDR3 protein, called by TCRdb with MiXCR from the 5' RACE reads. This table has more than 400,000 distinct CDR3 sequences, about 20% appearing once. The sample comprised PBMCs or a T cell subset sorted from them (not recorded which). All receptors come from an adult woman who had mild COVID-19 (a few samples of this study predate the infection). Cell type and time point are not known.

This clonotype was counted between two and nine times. The CDR3 loop reads CASSLTGTVGRNTEAFF. The CDR3, as DNA: TGTGCCAGCAGTCTGACCGGGACAGTGGGACGGAACACTGAAGCTTTCTTT. This rearrangement joins TRBV12-3 or TRBV12-4 to TRBJ1-1; 7 nucleotides align to TRBD1. J was trimmed by 1 base and V by 5 bases; bases with no gene match: 13. The CDR3 runs 17 residues.

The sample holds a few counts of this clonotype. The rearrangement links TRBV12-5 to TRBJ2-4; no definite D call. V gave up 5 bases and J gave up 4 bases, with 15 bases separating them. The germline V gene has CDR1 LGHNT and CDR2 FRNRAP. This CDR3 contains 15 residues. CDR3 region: CASGHHSQTKNIQYF. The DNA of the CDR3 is TGTGCTAGTGGTCACCATAGCCAGACGAAAAACATTCAGTACTTC.

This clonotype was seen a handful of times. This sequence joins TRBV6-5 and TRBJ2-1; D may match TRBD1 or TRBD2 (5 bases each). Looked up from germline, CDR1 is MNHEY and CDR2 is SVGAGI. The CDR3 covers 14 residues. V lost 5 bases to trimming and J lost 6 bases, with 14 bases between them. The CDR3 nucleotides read TGTGCCAGCAGTCTTTCCGGGACCTCCAATGAGCAGTTCTTC. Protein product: CASSLSGTSNEQFF.

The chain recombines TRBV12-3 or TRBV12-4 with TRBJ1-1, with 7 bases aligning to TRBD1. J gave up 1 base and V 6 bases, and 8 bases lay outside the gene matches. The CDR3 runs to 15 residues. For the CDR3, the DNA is TGTGCCAGCAGCCCCATGGGACAGACGAACACTGAAGCTTTCTTT. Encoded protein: CASSPMGQTNTEAFF.

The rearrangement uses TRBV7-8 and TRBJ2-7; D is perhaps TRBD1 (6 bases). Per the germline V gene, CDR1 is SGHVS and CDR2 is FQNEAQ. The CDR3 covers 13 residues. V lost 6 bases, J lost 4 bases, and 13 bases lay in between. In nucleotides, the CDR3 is TGTGCCAGCAGTTTGAAACAGGGTTACGAGCAGTACTTC. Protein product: CASSLKQGYEQYF.

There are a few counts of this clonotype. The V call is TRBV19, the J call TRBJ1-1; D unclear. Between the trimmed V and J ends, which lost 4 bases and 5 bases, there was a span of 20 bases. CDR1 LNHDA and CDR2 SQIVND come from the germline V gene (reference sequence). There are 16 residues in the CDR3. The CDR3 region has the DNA TGTGCCAGTAGTAATCCGGGGATACCCTCGGGGACTGAAGCTTTCTTT. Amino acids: CASSNPGIPSGTEAFF.

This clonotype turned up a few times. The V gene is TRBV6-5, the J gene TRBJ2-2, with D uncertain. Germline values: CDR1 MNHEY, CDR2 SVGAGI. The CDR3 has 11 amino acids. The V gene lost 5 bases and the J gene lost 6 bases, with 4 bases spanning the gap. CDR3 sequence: CASSAAGELFF. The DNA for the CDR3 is TGTGCCAGCAGTGCCGCCGGGGAGCTGTTTTTT.

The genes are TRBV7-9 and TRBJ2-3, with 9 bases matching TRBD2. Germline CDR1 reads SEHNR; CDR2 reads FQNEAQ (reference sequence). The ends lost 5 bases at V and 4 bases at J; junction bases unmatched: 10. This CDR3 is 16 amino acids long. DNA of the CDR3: TGTGCCAGCAGCCCTACCGGGAGCGGGAGGCCAGATACGCAGTATTTT. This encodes CASSPTGSGRPDTQYF.

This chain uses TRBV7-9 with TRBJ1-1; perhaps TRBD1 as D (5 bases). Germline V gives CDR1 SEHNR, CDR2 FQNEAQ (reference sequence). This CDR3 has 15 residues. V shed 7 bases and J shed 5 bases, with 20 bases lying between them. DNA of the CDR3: TGTGCCAGCACCCCTCGCGGGGCGCGGTGGACTGAAGCTTTCTTT. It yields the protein CASTPRGARWTEAFF.

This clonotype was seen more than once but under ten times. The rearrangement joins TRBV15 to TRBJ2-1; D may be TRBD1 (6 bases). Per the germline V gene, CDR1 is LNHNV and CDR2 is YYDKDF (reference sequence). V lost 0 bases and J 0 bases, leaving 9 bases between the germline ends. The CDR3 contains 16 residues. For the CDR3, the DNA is TGTGCCACCAGCAGAGATCTAGGGGGCTCCTACAATGAGCAGTTCTTC. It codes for CATSRDLGGSYNEQFF.

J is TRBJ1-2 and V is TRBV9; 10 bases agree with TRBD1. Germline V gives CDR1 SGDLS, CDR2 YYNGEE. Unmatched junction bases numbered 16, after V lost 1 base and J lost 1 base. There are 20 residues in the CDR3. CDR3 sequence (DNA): TGTGCCAGCAGCGTACCCCGCCTCGGAGACAGGGGGCCCCATAACTATGGCTACACCTTC. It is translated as CASSVPRLGDRGPHNYGYTF.

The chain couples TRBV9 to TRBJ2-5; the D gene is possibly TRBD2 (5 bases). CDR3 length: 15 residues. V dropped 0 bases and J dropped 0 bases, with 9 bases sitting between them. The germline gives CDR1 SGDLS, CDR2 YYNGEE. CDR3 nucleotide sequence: TGTGCCAGCAGCGTAGCACTAGGTTACCAAGAGACCCAGTACTTC. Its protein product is CASSVALGYQETQYF.

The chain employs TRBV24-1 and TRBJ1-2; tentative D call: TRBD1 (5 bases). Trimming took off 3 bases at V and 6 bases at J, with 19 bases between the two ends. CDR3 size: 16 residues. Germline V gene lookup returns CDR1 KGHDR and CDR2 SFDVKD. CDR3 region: CATSDPLRRAGDGYTF. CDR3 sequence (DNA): TGTGCCACCAGTGATCCCCTCCGTCGGGCGGGGGATGGCTACACCTTC.

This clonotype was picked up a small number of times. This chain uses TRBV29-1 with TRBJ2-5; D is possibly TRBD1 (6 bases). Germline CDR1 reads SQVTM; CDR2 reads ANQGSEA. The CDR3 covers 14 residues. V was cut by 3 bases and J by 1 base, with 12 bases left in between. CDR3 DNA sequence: TGCAGCGTTGACAACAGGGTGGCCCAAGAGACCCAGTACTTC. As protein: CSVDNRVAQETQYF. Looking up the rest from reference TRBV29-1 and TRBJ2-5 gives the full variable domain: SAVISQKPSRDICQRGTSLTIQCQVDSQVTMMFWYRQQPGQSLTLIATANQGSEATYESGFVIDKFPISRPNLTFSTLTVSNMSPEDSSIYLCSVDNRVAQETQYFGPGTRLLVL.

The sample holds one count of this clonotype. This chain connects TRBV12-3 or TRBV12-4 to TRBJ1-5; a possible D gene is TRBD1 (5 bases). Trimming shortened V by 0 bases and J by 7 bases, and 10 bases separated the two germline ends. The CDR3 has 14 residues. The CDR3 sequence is CASSLASDTQPQHF. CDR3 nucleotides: TGTGCCAGCAGTTTAGCTTCGGACACACAGCCCCAGCATTTT.

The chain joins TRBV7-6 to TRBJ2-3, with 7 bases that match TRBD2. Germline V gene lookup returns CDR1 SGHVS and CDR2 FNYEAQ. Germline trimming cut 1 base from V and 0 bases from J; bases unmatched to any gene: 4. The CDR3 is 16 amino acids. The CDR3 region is CASSLGEGASTDTQYF. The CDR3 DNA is TGTGCCAGCAGCTTAGGGGAGGGAGCTAGCACAGATACGCAGTATTTT.